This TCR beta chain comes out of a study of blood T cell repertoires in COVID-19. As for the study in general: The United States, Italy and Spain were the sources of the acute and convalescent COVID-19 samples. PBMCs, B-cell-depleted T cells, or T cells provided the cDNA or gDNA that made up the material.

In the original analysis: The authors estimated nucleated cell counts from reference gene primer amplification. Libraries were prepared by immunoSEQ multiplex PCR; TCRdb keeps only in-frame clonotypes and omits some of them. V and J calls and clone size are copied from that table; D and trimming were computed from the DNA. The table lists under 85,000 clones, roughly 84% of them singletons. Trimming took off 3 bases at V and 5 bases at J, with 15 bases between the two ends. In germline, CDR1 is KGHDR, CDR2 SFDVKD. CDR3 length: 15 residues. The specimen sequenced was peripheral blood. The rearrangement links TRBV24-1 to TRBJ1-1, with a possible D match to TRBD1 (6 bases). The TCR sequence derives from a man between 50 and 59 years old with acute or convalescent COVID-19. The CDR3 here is CATSDPSTGRTEAFF. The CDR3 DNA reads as TGTGCCACCAGTGATCCCTCGACAGGACGGACTGAAGCTTTCTTT.